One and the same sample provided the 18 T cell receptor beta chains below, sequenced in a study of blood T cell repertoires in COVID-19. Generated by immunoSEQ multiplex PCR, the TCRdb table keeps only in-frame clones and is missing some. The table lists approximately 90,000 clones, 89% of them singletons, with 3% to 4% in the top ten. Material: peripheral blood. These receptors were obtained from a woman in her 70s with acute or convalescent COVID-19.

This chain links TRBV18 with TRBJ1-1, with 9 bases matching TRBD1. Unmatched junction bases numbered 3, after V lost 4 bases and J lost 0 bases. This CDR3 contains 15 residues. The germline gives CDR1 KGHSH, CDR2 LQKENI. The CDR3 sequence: CASSQGQGMNTEAFF. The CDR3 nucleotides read TGTGCCAGCTCACAGGGACAGGGCATGAACACTGAAGCTTTCTTT. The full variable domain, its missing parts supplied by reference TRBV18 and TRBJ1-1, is NAGVMQNPRHLVRRRGQEARLRCSPMKGHSHVYWYRQLPEEGLKFMVYLQKENIIDESGMPKERFSAEFPKEGPSILRIQQVVRGDSAAYFCASSQGQGMNTEAFFGQGTRLTVV.

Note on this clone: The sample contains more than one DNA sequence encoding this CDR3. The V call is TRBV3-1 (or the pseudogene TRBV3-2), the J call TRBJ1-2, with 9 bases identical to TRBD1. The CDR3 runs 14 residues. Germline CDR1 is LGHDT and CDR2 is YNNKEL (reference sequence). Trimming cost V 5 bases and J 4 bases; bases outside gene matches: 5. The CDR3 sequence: CASSSGQGSYGYTF. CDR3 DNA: TGTGCCAGCAGCTCCGGACAGGGGTCCTATGGCTACACCTTC.

The CDR3 sequence: CASRGGAKNIQYF. DNA for the CDR3: TGCGCCAGCCGGGGAGGGGCCAAAAACATTCAGTACTTC. The V and J genes are TRBV4-1 and TRBJ2-4, with 7 nucleotides matching TRBD2. With V trimmed by 8 bases and J by 1 base, 2 bases remained unmatched. CDR1 and CDR2 (germline): MGHRA, YSYEKL. The CDR3 is 13 amino acids.

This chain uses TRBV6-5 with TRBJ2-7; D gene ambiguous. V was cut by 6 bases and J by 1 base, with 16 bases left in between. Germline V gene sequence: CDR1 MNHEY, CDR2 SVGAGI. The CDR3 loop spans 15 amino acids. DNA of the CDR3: TGTGCCAGCAGCCGAGATGATCGAGGATCCTACGAGCAGTACTTC. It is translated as CASSRDDRGSYEQYF.

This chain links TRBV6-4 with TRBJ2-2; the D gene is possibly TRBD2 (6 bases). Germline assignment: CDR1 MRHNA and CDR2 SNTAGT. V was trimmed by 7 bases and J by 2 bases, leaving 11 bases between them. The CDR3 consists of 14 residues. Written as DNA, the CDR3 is TGTGCCAGCAATCAGGGAGGTAACACCGGGGAGCTGTTTTTT. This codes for CASNQGGNTGELFF.

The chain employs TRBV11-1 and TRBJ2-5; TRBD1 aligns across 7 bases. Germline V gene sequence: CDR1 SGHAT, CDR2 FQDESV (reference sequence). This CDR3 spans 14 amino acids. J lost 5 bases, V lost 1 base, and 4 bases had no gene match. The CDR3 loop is CASSLGQGLETQYF. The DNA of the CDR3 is TGTGCCAGCAGCTTAGGACAGGGTTTGGAGACCCAGTACTTC. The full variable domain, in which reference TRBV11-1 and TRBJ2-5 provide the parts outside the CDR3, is EAEVAQSPRYKITEKSQAVAFWCDPISGHATLYWYRQILGQGPELLVQFQDESVVDDSQLPKDRFSAERLKGVDSTLKIQPAELGDSAMYLCASSLGQGLETQYFGPGTRLLVL.

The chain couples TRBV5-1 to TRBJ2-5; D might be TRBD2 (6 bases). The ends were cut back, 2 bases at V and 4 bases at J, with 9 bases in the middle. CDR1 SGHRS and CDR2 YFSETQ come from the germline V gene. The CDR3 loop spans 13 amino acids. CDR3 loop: CASSFGGGETQYF. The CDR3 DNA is TGCGCCAGCAGCTTTGGGGGAGGAGAGACCCAGTACTTC. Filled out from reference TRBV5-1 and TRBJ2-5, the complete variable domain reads KAGVTQTPRYLIKTRGQQVTLSCSPISGHRSVSWYQQTPGQGLQFLFEYFSETQRNKGNFPGRFSGRQFSNSRSEMNVSTLELGDSALYLCASSFGGGETQYFGPGTRLLVL.

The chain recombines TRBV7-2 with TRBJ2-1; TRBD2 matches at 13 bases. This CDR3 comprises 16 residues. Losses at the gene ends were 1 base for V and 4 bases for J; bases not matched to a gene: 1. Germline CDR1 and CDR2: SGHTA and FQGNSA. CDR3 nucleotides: TGTGCCAGCAGCTTAGGGGGACTAGCGGGGTACAATGAGCAGTTCTTC. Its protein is CASSLGGLAGYNEQFF.

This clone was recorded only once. This chain's CDR3 is CASNNRVGGNEQFF. The CDR3 DNA is TGCGCCAGCAACAACAGGGTGGGTGGCAATGAGCAGTTCTTC. The V gene is TRBV5-1, the J gene TRBJ2-1, with D possibly TRBD1 on 6 matching bases. Trimming cost V 6 bases and J 6 bases, with 16 bases left between them. This CDR3 comprises 14 residues. Germline V gene data show CDR1 as SGHRS and CDR2 as YFSETQ.

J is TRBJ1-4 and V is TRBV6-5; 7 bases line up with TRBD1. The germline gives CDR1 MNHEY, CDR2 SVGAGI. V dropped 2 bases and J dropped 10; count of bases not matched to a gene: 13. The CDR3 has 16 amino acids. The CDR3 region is CASSYGYGQANPKLFF. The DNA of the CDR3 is TGTGCCAGCAGTTACGGCTACGGACAGGCCAACCCAAAACTGTTTTTT.

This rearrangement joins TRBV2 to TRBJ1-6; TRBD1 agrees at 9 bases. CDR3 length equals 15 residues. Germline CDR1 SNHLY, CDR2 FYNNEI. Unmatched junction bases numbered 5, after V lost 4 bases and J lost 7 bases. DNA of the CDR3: TGTGCCAGCAGTGTTACCGGGACAGGGAATTCACCCCTCCACTTT. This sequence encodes CASSVTGTGNSPLHF.

Here the CDR3 DNA reads TGTGCCAGCAGTAGCGATAGGTTGCGGGGGGCGGCTGAGCAGTTCTTC. Its translation: CASSSDRLRGAAEQFF. The V call is TRBV28, the J call TRBJ2-1; 8 bases are a match to TRBD2. V shed 5 bases and J 9 bases; nucleotides not matched to a gene: 15. The length of the CDR3 is 16 residues. CDR1 is MDHEN, CDR2 SYDVKM, per germline.

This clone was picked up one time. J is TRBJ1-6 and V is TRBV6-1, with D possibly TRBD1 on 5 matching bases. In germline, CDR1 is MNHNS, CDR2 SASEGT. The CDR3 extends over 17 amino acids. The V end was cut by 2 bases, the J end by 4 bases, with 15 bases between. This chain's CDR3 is CASSEHTGDLYNSPLHF. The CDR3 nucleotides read TGTGCCAGCAGTGAACATACGGGGGACCTTTATAATTCACCCCTCCACTTT.

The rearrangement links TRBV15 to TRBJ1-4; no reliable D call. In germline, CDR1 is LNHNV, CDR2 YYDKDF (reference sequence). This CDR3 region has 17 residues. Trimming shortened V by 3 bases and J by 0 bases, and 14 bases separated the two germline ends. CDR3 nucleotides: TGTGCCACCAGCAGTGGAGAGGAAGCCTCAACTAATGAAAAACTGTTTTTT. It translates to CATSSGEEASTNEKLFF. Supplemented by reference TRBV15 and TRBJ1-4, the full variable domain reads DAMVIQNPRYQVTQFGKPVTLSCSQTLNHNVMYWYQQKSSQAPKLLFHYYDKDFNNEADTPDNFQSRRPNTSFCFLDIRSPGLGDTAMYLCATSSGEEASTNEKLFFGSGTQLSVL.

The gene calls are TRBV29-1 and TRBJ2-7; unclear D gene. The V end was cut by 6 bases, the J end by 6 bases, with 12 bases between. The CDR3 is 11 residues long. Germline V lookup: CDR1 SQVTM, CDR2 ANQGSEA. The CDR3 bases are TGCAGCGTGACACTCTCCGCCGAGCAGTACTTC. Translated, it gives CSVTLSAEQYF.

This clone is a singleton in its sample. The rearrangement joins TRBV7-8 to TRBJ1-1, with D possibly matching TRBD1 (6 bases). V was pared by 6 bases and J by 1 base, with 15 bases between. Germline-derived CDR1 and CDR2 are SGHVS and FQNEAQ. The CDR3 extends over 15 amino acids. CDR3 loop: CASRPPTTGNTEAFF. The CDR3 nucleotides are TGTGCCAGCAGACCCCCGACGACAGGGAACACTGAAGCTTTCTTT.

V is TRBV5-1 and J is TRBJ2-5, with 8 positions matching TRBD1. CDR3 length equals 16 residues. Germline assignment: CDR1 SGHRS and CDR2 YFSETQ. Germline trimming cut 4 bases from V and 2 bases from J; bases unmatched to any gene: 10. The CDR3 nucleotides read TGCGCCAGCAGCCTTGGGCCGGGACAGGAGCAAGAGACCCAGTACTTC. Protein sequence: CASSLGPGQEQETQYF.

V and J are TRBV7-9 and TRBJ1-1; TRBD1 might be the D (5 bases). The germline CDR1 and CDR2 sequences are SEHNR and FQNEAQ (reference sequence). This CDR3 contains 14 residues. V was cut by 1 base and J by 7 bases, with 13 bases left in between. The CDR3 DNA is TGTGCCAGCAGCTTAGGAGGGGAGGGACTTGAAGCTTTCTTT. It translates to CASSLGGEGLEAFF.